The 16 T cell receptor beta chains presented below share a single source sample, sequenced in a study of T cells in Graves' hyperthyroidism and ophthalmopathy. The investigators amplified TCR beta CDR3 regions from RNA transcripts. First-round RT-PCR targeting the TCR CDR3 was performed with the HTBI primer set. Via MiXCR, TCRdb re-called the multiplex PCR reads, giving one row per CDR3 protein. The table lists some 600,000 distinct CDR3 sequences, approximately 15% of them singletons. Source material: blood. The receptors derive from a woman aged 25 to 39 with Graves' hyperthyroidism that later progressed to Graves' ophthalmopathy.

This clonotype has at least ten counts. The CDR3 bases are TGTGCCATCAGTGGGGGACAGGCTGGGAGCTCCTATAATTCACCCCTCCACTTT. Amino acid sequence: CAISGGQAGSSYNSPLHF. V and J are TRBV10-3 and TRBJ1-6, with TRBD1 identical over 8 bases. Unmatched junction bases numbered 8, after V lost 4 bases and J lost 0 bases. Germline V gene sequence: CDR1 ENHRY, CDR2 SYGVKD. The CDR3 consists of 18 residues.

The sample holds a few counts of this clonotype. The rearrangement joins TRBV19 to TRBJ1-1; no clear D gene. The CDR3 has 14 amino acids. The V and J ends lost 5 bases and 1 base respectively, with 11 bases between them. CDR1 is LNHDA and CDR2 is SQIVND in the germline V gene (reference sequence). CDR3 sequence (DNA): TGTGCCAGTAGTGTTCTCCCCAGGAACACTGAAGCTTTCTTT. It translates to CASSVLPRNTEAFF. The variable domain in full, with the rest retrieved from reference TRBV19 and TRBJ1-1, is DGGITQSPKYLFRKEGQNVTLSCEQNLNHDAMYWYRQDPGQGLRLIYYSQIVNDFQKGDIAEGYSVSREKKESFPLTVTSAQKNPTAFYLCASSVLPRNTEAFFGQGTRLTVV.

This clonotype was counted at least ten times. The rearrangement links TRBV5-6 to TRBJ2-5; 7 bases line up with TRBD2. V was clipped by 5 bases and J by 5 bases; unmatched bases: 12. The length of the CDR3 is 15 residues. Germline CDR1 SGHDT, CDR2 YYEEEE. DNA for the CDR3: TGTGCCAGCAGGCTAGCGGTGATGGGCCGGGAGACCCAGTACTTC. Translation gives CASRLAVMGRETQYF.

Many counts were recorded for this clonotype. The chain has TRBV7-3 and TRBJ1-1; no definite D call. The germline CDR1 and CDR2 sequences are SGHTA and FQGTGA. The CDR3 runs to 14 residues. V was shortened by 2 bases and J by 0 bases, with 7 bases between the two germline ends. The CDR3 DNA sequence: TGTGCCAGCAGCTTATCGACCCTGAACACTGAAGCTTTCTTT. Its translation is CASSLSTLNTEAFF.

This clonotype was found many times. CDR3 residues: CASSYSGAGPYGYTF. Here the CDR3 DNA reads TGTGCCAGCAGTTACTCGGGGGCAGGGCCCTATGGCTACACCTTC. The rearrangement uses TRBV6-5 and TRBJ1-2, with D tentatively TRBD1 (6 bases). The CDR3 totals 15 residues. V gave up 0 bases and J gave up 4 bases, with 12 bases separating them. CDR1 MNHEY and CDR2 SVGAGI come from the germline V gene.

This clonotype was detected many times. The chain couples TRBV7-9 to TRBJ2-7; TRBD2 agrees at 8 bases. The CDR3 is made up of 16 amino acids. From germline, CDR1 is SEHNR and CDR2 FQNEAQ (reference sequence). The J segment lost 5 bases and the V segment lost 4 bases, leaving 13 bases of the junction unmatched. CDR3 protein: CASSSTKGTSFHEQYF. The CDR3 DNA follows: TGTGCCAGCAGCTCAACGAAAGGGACTAGTTTCCACGAGCAGTACTTC.

This clonotype is a singleton in its sample. A single base separates this from a much larger clone, so it may be a read error. Here the CDR3 reads CASSQGFTVMDTEAFF. The CDR3 nucleotides are TGCGCCAGCAGCCAAGGGTTTACGGTCATGGACACTGAAGCTTTCTTT. This chain joins TRBV4-1 and TRBJ1-1; D is unresolved. The CDR3 loop spans 16 amino acids. V was shortened by 1 base and J by 3 bases, with 15 bases between the two germline ends. The V gene's germline CDR1 is MGHRA and CDR2 YSYEKL.

This clonotype was observed at least ten times. The chain is built from TRBV7-3 and TRBJ2-6; D unresolved. Germline CDR1 SGHTA, CDR2 FQGTGA. Trimming removed 6 bases from V and 2 bases from J, with 20 bases in between. The length of the CDR3 is 18 residues. The CDR3 sequence: CASRSTGPATAGANVLTF. CDR3 sequence (DNA): TGTGCCAGCAGGTCTACCGGACCAGCAACGGCTGGGGCCAACGTCCTGACTTTC.

Remarks on this clonotype: Being one base from a much bigger clone, this may be a read error. J is TRBJ1-1 and V is TRBV6-1; unclear D gene. V lost 3 bases, J lost 12 bases, and 20 bases lay in between. The CDR3 extends over 14 amino acids. Germline-derived CDR1 and CDR2 are MNHNS and SASEGT. DNA for the CDR3: TGTGCCAGCAGTGAGATTAGTTCGCGGGAATCAACTTTCTTT. It is translated as CASSEISSRESTFF.

Ten or more counts support this clonotype. V usage is TRBV30 and J usage is TRBJ1-1, with no clear D. Trimming removed 1 base from V and 9 bases from J, with 9 bases in between. Germline CDR1 is GTSNPN and CDR2 is SVGIG (reference sequence). The CDR3 length is 11 residues. The chain's CDR3 is CAWSGVLKAFF. The CDR3 nucleotides are TGTGCCTGGAGTGGGGTTCTGAAAGCTTTCTTT.

This clonotype was counted at least ten times. The V and J genes are TRBV12-3 or TRBV12-4 and TRBJ1-5; no definite D call. CDR3 length: 15 amino acids. V was pared by 2 bases and J by 0 bases, with 8 bases between. The CDR3 nucleotides read TGTGCCAGCAGTTTAAGGCAATATAGCAATCAGCCCCAGCATTTT. Translating it yields CASSLRQYSNQPQHF.

V and J are TRBV7-2 and TRBJ2-1; 8 bases fit TRBD2. Germline trimming cut 3 bases from V and 0 bases from J; bases unmatched to any gene: 10. CDR3 size: 18 residues. The germline V gene encodes CDR1 SGHTA and CDR2 FQGNSA. The CDR3, as DNA: TGTGCCAGCAGCTTCCTAGTAGCGGGACCGTCCTCCTACAATGAGCAGTTCTTC. This translates into CASSFLVAGPSSYNEQFF.

The sample holds many counts of this clonotype. The rearrangement uses TRBV15 and TRBJ1-6; 7 bases are shared with TRBD1. V shed 1 base and J 8 bases; nucleotides not matched to a gene: 2. The CDR3 runs to 14 residues. Germline V gene lookup returns CDR1 LNHNV and CDR2 YYDKDF (reference sequence). Here the CDR3 DNA reads TGTGCCACCAGCAGAGCAACAGGGGATTCACCCCTCCACTTT. Translated: CATSRATGDSPLHF.

The rearrangement joins TRBV28 to TRBJ1-2; no clear D gene. Between the trimmed V and J ends, which lost 4 bases and 7 bases, there was a span of 19 bases. CDR3 length: 15 residues. Germline V gene data show CDR1 as MDHEN and CDR2 as SYDVKM. This CDR3 reads CASSSQVGEATGYTF. CDR3 coding DNA: TGTGCCAGCAGTTCGCAAGTCGGGGAAGCGACTGGCTACACCTTC.

V usage is TRBV20-1 and J usage is TRBJ2-7; D is unresolved. CDR3 size: 13 residues. Trimming shortened V by 3 bases and J by 0 bases, and 9 bases separated the two germline ends. From germline, CDR1 is DFQATT and CDR2 SNEGSKA (reference sequence). In DNA, the CDR3 is TGCAGTGCTAGTGAACATTACTCCTACGAGCAGTACTTC. This sequence encodes CSASEHYSYEQYF.

About this clonotype itself: With a much larger clone just one base away, this may be a read error. The V call is TRBV7-3, the J call TRBJ2-1; D unresolved. Germline CDR1 and CDR2: SGHTA and FQGTGA. The CDR3 spans 13 residues. The CDR3 loop reads CAISLRRENEQFF. For the CDR3, the DNA is TGTGCCATCAGCTTAAGACGCGAGAATGAGCAGTTCTTC. The full variable domain, its missing parts supplied by reference TRBV7-3 and TRBJ2-1, is GAGVSQTPSNKVTEKGKYVELRCDPISGHTALYWYRQSLGQGPEFLIYFQGTGAADDSGLPNDRFFAVRPEGSVSTLKIQRTERGDSAVYLCAISLRRENEQFFGPGTRLTVL.